Here is one TCR beta chain with its context. Antigen specificity is unknown. This entry comes from a study of shared clonotypes between healthy human individuals. Study-level results: Sorted-subset sequencing, rarefaction showed, was incomplete despite large depth. Relative to memory subsets, naive subsets generally showed larger estimated richness. Clonotypes not shared had lower generation probabilities than those common to all four donors.

V was trimmed by 0 bases and J by 7 bases, leaving 12 bases between them. Germline-derived CDR1 and CDR2 are SGHAT and FQNNGV. The CDR3 consists of 14 residues. This was a deep-level run. Here immunoSEQ multiplex PCR was the method, and the copy in TCRdb shows in-frame clones only, minus some. The table includes about 2.3 million clones, approximately 95% detected once. The chain recombines TRBV11-2 with TRBJ1-2; a possible D gene is TRBD1 (6 bases). Input material: naive CD4+ T cells from PBMCs. Specified subset: CD45RA+ positively selected. This receptor was obtained from a man aged 18-30 years in good health. Some clones in this sample may be carry-over from other donors' samples. The CDR3: CASSLDLGGLGYTF. In DNA, the CDR3 is TGTGCCAGCAGCTTAGATCTGGGGGGGCTTGGCTACACCTTC.